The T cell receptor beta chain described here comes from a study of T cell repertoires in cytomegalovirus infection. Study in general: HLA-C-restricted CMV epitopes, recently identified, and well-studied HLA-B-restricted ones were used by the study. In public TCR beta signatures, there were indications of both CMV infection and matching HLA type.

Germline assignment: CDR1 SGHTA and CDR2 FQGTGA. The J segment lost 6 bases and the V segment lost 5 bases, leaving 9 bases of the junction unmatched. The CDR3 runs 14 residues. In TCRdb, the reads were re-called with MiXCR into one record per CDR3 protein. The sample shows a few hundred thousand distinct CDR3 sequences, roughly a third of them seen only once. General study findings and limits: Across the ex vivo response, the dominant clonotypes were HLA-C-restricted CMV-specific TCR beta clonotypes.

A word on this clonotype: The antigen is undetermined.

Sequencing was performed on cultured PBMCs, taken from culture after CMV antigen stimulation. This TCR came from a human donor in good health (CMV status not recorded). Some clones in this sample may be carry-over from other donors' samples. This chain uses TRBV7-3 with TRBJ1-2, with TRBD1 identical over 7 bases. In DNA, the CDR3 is TGTGCCAGCAGCGCGACAGGGTGGGAGAATGGCTACACCTTC. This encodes CASSATGWENGYTF.